This T cell receptor beta chain was profiled in a study of blood T cell repertoires in COVID-19. As for the study in general: Acute and convalescent COVID-19 samples came from the United States, Italy and Spain. PBMCs, B-cell-depleted T cells, or T cells provided the cDNA or gDNA that made up the material.

This clone was seen only once. Germline CDR1 reads GTSNPN; CDR2 reads SVGIG (reference sequence). The ends lost 0 bases at V and 1 base at J; junction bases unmatched: 5. The CDR3 covers 15 residues. Authors' data handling: For nucleated cells, counts were estimated from reference gene primer amplification. This table comes from immunoSEQ multiplex PCR, and its TCRdb copy is limited to in-frame clones, with some not included. V and J calls plus clone size are reproduced from that table; the DNA served to infer D and trimming. This sample has fewer than 250,000 clones, with around four fifths found just once.

The TCR was taken from a woman aged 70-85 years with acute or convalescent COVID-19. The sample comprised peripheral blood. This chain joins TRBV30 and TRBJ2-5; 7 positions agree with TRBD2. The CDR3 DNA follows: TGTGCCTGGAGTGTTCGGGGGGTTCTCCAAGAGACCCAGTACTTC. Encoded protein: CAWSVRGVLQETQYF.